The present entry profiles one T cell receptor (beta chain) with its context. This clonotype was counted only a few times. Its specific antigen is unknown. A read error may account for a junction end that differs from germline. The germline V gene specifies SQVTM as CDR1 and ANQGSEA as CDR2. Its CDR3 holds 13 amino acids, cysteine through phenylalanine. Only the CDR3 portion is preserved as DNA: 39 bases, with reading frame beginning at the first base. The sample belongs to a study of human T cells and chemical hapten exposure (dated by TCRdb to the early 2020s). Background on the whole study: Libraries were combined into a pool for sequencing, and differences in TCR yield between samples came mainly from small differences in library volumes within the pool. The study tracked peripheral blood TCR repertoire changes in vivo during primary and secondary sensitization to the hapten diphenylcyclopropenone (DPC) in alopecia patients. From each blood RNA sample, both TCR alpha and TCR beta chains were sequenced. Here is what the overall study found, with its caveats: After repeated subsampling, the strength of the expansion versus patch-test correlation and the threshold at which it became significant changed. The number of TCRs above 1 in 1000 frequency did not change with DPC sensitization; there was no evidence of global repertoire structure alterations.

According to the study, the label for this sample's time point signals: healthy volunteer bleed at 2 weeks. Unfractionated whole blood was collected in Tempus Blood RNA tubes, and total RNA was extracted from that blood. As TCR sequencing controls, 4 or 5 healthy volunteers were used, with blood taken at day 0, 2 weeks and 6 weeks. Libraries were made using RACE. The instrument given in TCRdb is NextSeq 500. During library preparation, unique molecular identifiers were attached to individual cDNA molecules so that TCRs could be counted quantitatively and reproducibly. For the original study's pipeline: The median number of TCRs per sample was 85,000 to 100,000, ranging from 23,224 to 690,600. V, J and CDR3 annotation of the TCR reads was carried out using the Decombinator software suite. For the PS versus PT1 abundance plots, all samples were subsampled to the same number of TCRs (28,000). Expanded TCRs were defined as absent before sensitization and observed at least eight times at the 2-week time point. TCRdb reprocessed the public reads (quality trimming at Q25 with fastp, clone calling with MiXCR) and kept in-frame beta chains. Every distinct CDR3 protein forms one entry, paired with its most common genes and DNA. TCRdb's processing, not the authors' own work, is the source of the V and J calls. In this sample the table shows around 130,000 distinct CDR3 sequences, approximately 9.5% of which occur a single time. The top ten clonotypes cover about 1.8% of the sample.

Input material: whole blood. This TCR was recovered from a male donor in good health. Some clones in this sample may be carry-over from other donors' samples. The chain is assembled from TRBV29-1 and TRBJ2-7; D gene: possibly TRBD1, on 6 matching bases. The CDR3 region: CSVEQGHPYEQYF. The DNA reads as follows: TGCAGCGTTGAGCAGGGGCATCCCTACGAGCAATACTTC.